The rows below give T cell receptor beta chains drawn from one sample of a study of radiotherapy plus CTLA-4 blockade in lung cancer. Clones were sequenced by immunoSEQ multiplex PCR, and TCRdb holds only the in-frame ones, with some missing. Among 81,000 or so clones listed, about 80% were seen once. The specimen comprised peripheral blood, sampled from a patient treated with radiotherapy plus ipilimumab. These receptors were obtained from a human donor with non-small cell lung cancer that progressed on radiotherapy plus ipilimumab. Both conserved end residues are part of each CDR3.

v_call: TRBV18; j_call: TRBJ2-3; cdr3_aa: CASSPTGQGGDTQYF
v_call: TRBV27; j_call: TRBJ2-7; cdr3_aa: CASNLLAGGAVHEQYF
v_call: TRBV28; j_call: TRBJ2-7; cdr3_aa: CASSFSGGTVSYEQYF
v_call: TRBV5-4; j_call: TRBJ2-3; cdr3_aa: CASSFAGAGNTDTQYF
v_call: TRBV2; j_call: TRBJ2-1; cdr3_aa: CASRDIAPYNEQFF
v_call: TRBV18; j_call: TRBJ1-1; cdr3_aa: CASSPRTAVSTEAFF
v_call: TRBV2; j_call: TRBJ2-2; cdr3_aa: CATGGGAHGELFF
v_call: TRBV5-1; j_call: TRBJ2-2; cdr3_aa: CASSLDPTGELFF
v_call: TRBV18; j_call: TRBJ2-3; cdr3_aa: CASSPQGSGTPQYF
v_call: TRBV9; j_call: TRBJ1-4; cdr3_aa: CASSFQGASNEKLFF
v_call: TRBV15; j_call: TRBJ1-1; cdr3_aa: CATSKSSLGTEAFF
v_call: TRBV11-2; j_call: TRBJ2-1; cdr3_aa: CASSLEPLGGAGGLFGEQFF